The 24 T cell receptor beta chains reported below all come from one sample, sequenced in a study of read filtering for tumor transcriptome and immune sequencing. From roughly 400 ng of RNA, a library with molecular barcoded alpha/delta and beta/gamma adaptors was made. TCRdb re-analysed the reads in MiXCR, keeping a single row per CDR3 protein. The sample shows about 57,000 distinct CDR3 sequences, approximately 22% of them seen only once. What was sequenced was a population of CD138-negative cells sorted from bone marrow. The source of these receptors is a donor aged 40 or older with multiple myeloma.

This clonotype was counted only a few times. The chain has TRBV28 and TRBJ2-7, with unresolved D. From germline, CDR1 is MDHEN and CDR2 SYDVKM. Trimming cost V 3 bases and J 2 bases, with 5 bases left between them. This CDR3 has 12 amino acids. CDR3 sequence reads: CASSFSPYEQYF. CDR3 DNA: TGTGCCAGCAGTTTCTCGCCCTACGAGCAGTACTTC.

This chain connects TRBV2 to TRBJ1-1, with a possible D match to TRBD1 (6 bases). Germline V gene data show CDR1 as SNHLY and CDR2 as FYNNEI. CDR3 length equals 12 residues. Trimming took off 6 bases at V and 6 bases at J, with 11 bases between the two ends. Here the CDR3 reads CASSVTGPEAFF. CDR3 bases: TGTGCCAGCAGCGTAACAGGGCCTGAAGCTTTCTTT.

This clonotype was observed many times. The chain is built from TRBV19 and TRBJ2-3, with 8 bases aligning to TRBD1. This CDR3 has 14 residues. V trimming: 7 bases; J trimming: 2 bases; junction bases outside the gene matches: 5. Germline CDR1 LNHDA, CDR2 SQIVND (reference sequence). CDR3 residues: CASTRQGNTDTQYF. DNA for the CDR3: TGTGCCAGTACCCGACAGGGGAACACAGATACGCAGTATTTT.

This clonotype showed up many times. The genes are TRBV27 and TRBJ2-3, with D unclear. V lost 3 bases and J lost 0, with 7 bases in between. This CDR3 region has 14 residues. In germline, CDR1 is MNHEY, CDR2 SMNVEV (reference sequence). CDR3 in DNA: TGTGCCAGCAGTTTGTGGGGAAGCACAGATACGCAGTATTTT. The encoded protein is CASSLWGSTDTQYF.

Ten or more counts support this clonotype. The rearrangement joins TRBV3-1 to TRBJ1-1; D possibly corresponds to TRBD1 (5 bases). This CDR3 is 12 amino acids long. V dropped 0 bases and J dropped 8 bases, with 7 bases sitting between them. CDR1 and CDR2 from the germline V gene are LGHDT and YNNKEL (reference sequence). CDR3 nucleotide sequence: TGTGCCAGCAGCCAAGATCGGGGGGAAGCTTTCTTT. Its protein product is CASSQDRGEAFF.

The table lists this clonotype with many counts. This chain connects TRBV6-4 to TRBJ2-2, with D unresolved. Trimming took off 2 bases at V and 6 bases at J, with 10 bases between the two ends. This CDR3 has 14 residues. Per the germline V gene, CDR1 is MRHNA and CDR2 is SNTAGT. DNA of the CDR3: TGTGCCAGCAGTGACAGGGCTGGCCCCGGGGAGCTGTTTTTT. Translation gives CASSDRAGPGELFF.

This chain links TRBV20-1 with TRBJ2-1; D is possibly TRBD1 (7 bases). V shed 2 bases and J shed 3 bases, with 8 bases lying between them. The CDR3 is 13 residues long. Per the germline V gene, CDR1 is DFQATT and CDR2 is SNEGSKA (reference sequence). CDR3 protein: CSARQGGYNEQFF. The CDR3 DNA follows: TGCAGTGCTAGACAGGGGGGCTACAATGAGCAGTTCTTC.

This clonotype was seen ten or more times. This chain uses TRBV20-1 with TRBJ2-1; 9 nucleotides line up with TRBD2. The CDR3 covers 15 residues. Germline V gene lookup returns CDR1 DFQATT and CDR2 SNEGSKA (reference sequence). The junction had 7 bases not matched to a gene; V was cut back by 1 base and J by 6 bases. CDR3 DNA: TGCAGTGCTAGAGGGGGTGGCGGGAGGGCCAATGAGCAGTTCTTC. This gives the protein CSARGGGGRANEQFF.

This clonotype was seen ten or more times. Because the CDR3's place on the DNA is in doubt, the DNA is left out and the CDR3 is given as listed by TCRdb. The chain has TRBV7-9 and TRBJ1-1. With termini counted, the CDR3 has 20 amino acids. Per germline, CDR1 SEHNR and CDR2 FQNEAQ (reference sequence). The CDR3 protein is CASRLIELWLHLRFDTEAFF.

The genes are TRBV7-8 and TRBJ2-2; D not resolved. Deletions cut 1 base from V and 3 bases from J, with 9 bases between. Germline V gene lookup returns CDR1 SGHVS and CDR2 FQNEAQ. The CDR3 covers 15 residues. CDR3 bases: TGTGCCAGCAGCTTAGTAGGCCGAGACACCGGGGAGCTGTTTTTT. Its protein is CASSLVGRDTGELFF.

This clonotype showed up just once. This chain connects TRBV7-9 to TRBJ1-3, with D unresolved. V gave up 5 bases and J gave up 2 bases, with 4 bases separating them. Germline V lookup: CDR1 SEHNR, CDR2 FQNEAQ (reference sequence). This CDR3 spans 12 amino acids. The CDR3 coding sequence is TGTGCCAGCAGCCGAGCTGGAAACACCATATATTTT. Encoded protein: CASSRAGNTIYF.

This clonotype was detected a few times. The V call is TRBV5-5, the J call TRBJ2-4; D remains ambiguous. The V gene lost 0 bases and the J gene lost 0 bases, with 16 bases spanning the gap. There are 18 residues in the CDR3. In germline, CDR1 is SGHKS, CDR2 YYEKEE (reference sequence). CDR3 in amino acids: CASSLVAIRSLAKNIQYF. The CDR3 DNA reads as TGTGCCAGCAGCTTGGTGGCCATAAGGTCTCTAGCCAAAAACATTCAGTACTTC.

At least ten counts were recorded for this clonotype. The chain's CDR3 is CASSPPGFLWETQYF. CDR3 nucleotides: TGTGCCAGCAGCCCACCGGGATTTCTTTGGGAGACCCAGTACTTC. V usage is TRBV7-8 and J usage is TRBJ2-5; TRBD2 might be the D (5 bases). Per germline, CDR1 SGHVS and CDR2 FQNEAQ. The V end was cut by 5 bases, the J end by 5 bases, with 18 bases between. This CDR3 contains 15 residues.

This clonotype was seen at least ten times. The V call is TRBV6-1, the J call TRBJ2-5; 8 bases agree with TRBD1. The germline V gene encodes CDR1 MNHNS and CDR2 SASEGT. J gave up 4 bases and V 7 bases, and 11 bases lay outside the gene matches. The CDR3 loop spans 15 amino acids. CDR3 residues: CASTEAGTGRETQYF. In nucleotides, the CDR3 is TGTGCCAGCACCGAGGCGGGGACAGGCCGAGAGACCCAGTACTTC.

Remarks on this clonotype: One base away lies a much larger clone, so this may be a sequencing read error. V is TRBV10-3 and J is TRBJ2-1; 8 bases are a match to TRBD1. Germline V gene data show CDR1 as ENHRY and CDR2 as SYGVKD. CDR3 length: 15 residues. Trimming cost V 7 bases and J 8 bases; bases outside gene matches: 13. The CDR3 coding sequence is TGTGCCATCAAAGAGGCAGGGGGCTTTTCCGATGAGCAGTTCTTC. Translated, it gives CAIKEAGGFSDEQFF.

J is TRBJ1-1 and V is TRBV6-1; D not resolved. The germline V gene has CDR1 MNHNS and CDR2 SASEGT. The CDR3 contains 14 residues. V lost 3 bases and J 3 bases, leaving 11 bases between the germline ends. This CDR3 reads CASSEVGSDTEAFF. CDR3 coding DNA: TGTGCCAGCAGTGAGGTGGGCTCGGACACTGAAGCTTTCTTT.

This clonotype has a count of ten or more. The chain employs TRBV20-1 and TRBJ2-3; 8 nucleotides line up with TRBD1. CDR1 DFQATT and CDR2 SNEGSKA come from the germline V gene (reference sequence). V was pared by 4 bases and J by 2 bases, with 5 bases of the junction left unmatched. CDR3 length: 14 residues. The CDR3: CSATGQGNTDTQYF. CDR3 coding DNA: TGCAGTGCTACTGGACAGGGAAACACAGATACGCAGTATTTT.

The table lists this clonotype with a count of one. Since a much larger clone is just one base distant, this may be a read error. This chain connects TRBV7-6 to TRBJ2-7; 8 bases are a match to TRBD2. There are 17 residues in the CDR3. CDR1 and CDR2 from the germline V gene are SGHVS and FNYEAQ. This chain's CDR3 is CASSLGASGPYSYELYF. The CDR3 bases are TGTGCCAGCAGCTTAGGGGCTAGCGGGCCGTACTCCTACGAGCTGTACTTC.

In this sample, this clonotype turned up many times. The rearrangement joins TRBV20-1 to TRBJ1-6, with 9 bases identical to TRBD1. CDR1 is DFQATT and CDR2 is SNEGSKA in the germline V gene (reference sequence). V lost 5 bases, J lost 7 bases, and 9 bases stayed unmatched. This CDR3 has 15 residues. The CDR3 loop reads CSAVPRTGANSPLHF. The DNA of the CDR3 is TGCAGTGCTGTACCCCGGACAGGGGCGAATTCACCCCTCCACTTT.

This clonotype was observed a handful of times. This may arise from a read error, as a much more abundant clone is one base away. The chain has TRBV7-2 and TRBJ2-1, with D perhaps assigned TRBD1 or TRBD2 (6 bases each). This CDR3 is built from 15 residues. Germline V gene sequence: CDR1 SGHTA, CDR2 FQGNSA. The CDR3 is CASGFLGGPYNEQFF. The CDR3 DNA follows: TGTGCCAGCGGCTTCCTGGGGGGCCCCTACAATGAGCAGTTCTTC.

This clonotype was detected many times. This rearrangement joins TRBV5-1 to TRBJ2-6; 10 bases match TRBD1. Germline V gives CDR1 SGHRS, CDR2 YFSETQ. The CDR3 extends over 17 amino acids. The junction had 7 bases not matched to a gene; V was cut back by 3 bases and J by 4 bases. The CDR3 DNA reads as TGCGCCAGCAGCTCAACGGGACAGGGGATCGGGGCCAACGTCCTGACTTTC. Translating gives CASSSTGQGIGANVLTF.

About this clonotype itself: A read error is likely here: a far larger clone is one base away. This rearrangement joins TRBV12-3 or TRBV12-4 to TRBJ2-1; 8 nucleotides match TRBD2. V shed 4 bases, J shed 2 bases, and the junction held 4 bases outside the gene matches. The length of the CDR3 is 15 residues. CDR3 sequence: CASSWLAGPYNEQFF. For the CDR3, the DNA is TGTGCCAGCAGTTGGCTAGCGGGCCCCTACAATGAGCAGTTCTTC.

Written as DNA, the CDR3 is TGCGCCAGCAGCCAACGATCGGCCAGGGGGTATCAGCCCCAGCATTTT. Its translation: CASSQRSARGYQPQHF. This chain links TRBV4-1 with TRBJ1-5; 7 bases fit TRBD1. There are 16 residues in the CDR3. Looked up from germline, CDR1 is MGHRA and CDR2 is YSYEKL. V was clipped by 2 bases and J by 5 bases; unmatched bases: 9.

V and J are TRBV10-2 and TRBJ2-5; 13 nucleotides agree with TRBD2. The germline V gene encodes CDR1 WSHSY and CDR2 SAAADI. The CDR3 sequence is 18 residues long. Trimming at V came to 5 bases and at J to 4 bases, leaving 13 bases not matched to a gene. This CDR3 is CASSPGTSGAYVIETQYF. The CDR3, as DNA: TGCGCCAGCAGTCCCGGGACTAGCGGGGCTTATGTAATAGAGACCCAGTACTTC.